Listed below are T cell receptor beta chains from one sample, sequenced in a study of T cell changes during pregnancy in multiple sclerosis. The method was immunoSEQ multiplex PCR; TCRdb's version includes in-frame clones alone and lacks a portion of them. The sample lists tens of thousands of clones, around 89% occurring once. The material was CD4+ T cells from peripheral blood mononuclear cells, obtained in the first trimester of pregnancy. All receptors derive from a female donor in good health, enrolled as a control in a pregnancy study. Each CDR3 is given with its conserved first and last residue. The D gene is left open where the match is weak. A row's size may be missing; if present it is once, few, many or a size class.

TRBJ1-1 - TRBV27 - TGTGCCAGCACCAAACAGGACCGAATGAACACTGAAGCTTTCTTT CASTKQDRMNTEAFF
TRBJ2-1 - TRBV27 - TGTGCCAGCAGTTGGTCGGGGTTAACCAATGAGCAGTTCTTC CASSWSGLTNEQFF
TRBJ2-1 - TRBV6-1 - TGTGCCAGCAGTCGTTTTCTGGTGAGTGAGCAGTTCTTC CASSRFLVSEQFF
TRBJ2-1 - TRBV25-1 TRBD2 TGTGCCAGCAGCCGAGCGGGATTCCCCTACAATGAGCAGTTCTTC CASSRAGFPYNEQFF
TRBJ2-1 once TRBV11-3 TRBD2 TGTGCCAGCAGCTTAGAGACTAGCCCCTCTTCCTACAATGAGCAGTTCTTC CASSLETSPSSYNEQFF
TRBJ1-4 - TRBV7-8 - TGTGCCAGCAGCTCCGGACGGGGGGGTGCTCTCGAAAAACTGTTTTTT CASSSGRGGALEKLFF
TRBJ2-5 - TRBV2 - TGTGCCAGCAGCTCACGGAGGATTGGAGATAGGGAGACCCAGTACTTC CASSSRRIGDRETQYF
TRBJ2-5 - TRBV2 TRBD1 TGTGCCAGCAGTGAACAGGGGGCCCAAGAGACCCAGTACTTC CASSEQGAQETQYF
TRBJ2-7 - TRBV5-1 - TGCGCCAGCACCAATCGACAGGCCTCCTACGAGCAGTACTTC CASTNRQASYEQYF
TRBJ1-2 - TRBV13 - TGTGCCAGCAGCCAAAAGGCCGGGGGGGCCCAAGGCCCGTCCTTC CASSQKAGGAQGPSF
TRBJ1-2 medium-sized TRBV7-8 TRBD1 TGTGCCAGCAGCTCGGGGAGACAGGGGGCATTGGGTGGCTACACCTTC CASSSGRQGALGGYTF
TRBJ1-5 - TRBV5-1 - TGCGCCAGCAGCTTGACAGGGTTCGATCAGCCCCAGCATTTT CASSLTGFDQPQHF
TRBJ1-1 - TRBV5-4 - TGTGCCAGCAGACCGGGGTTCATGAACACTGAAGCTTTCTTT CASRPGFMNTEAFF
TRBJ2-2 once TRBV5-8 - TGTGCCAGCAGTCGGACAGGGGAGCTGTTTTTT CASSRTGELFF
TRBJ1-1 - TRBV29-1 - TGCAGCGTTGCTAGGGGATCTAACACTGAAGCTTTCTTT CSVARGSNTEAFF
TRBJ1-4 - TRBV2 - TGTGCCAGCAGCAGGGTATCTAATGAAAAACTGTTTTTT CASSRVSNEKLFF
TRBJ2-3 - TRBV11-2 - TGTGCCAGCCGACAACAAGACAAGGGGTGGACAGATACGCAGTATTTT CASRQQDKGWTDTQYF
TRBJ2-1 - TRBV7-9 TRBD2 TGTGCCAGCAGCTTAGGCTCACTAGCGGGGGTATACAATGAGCAGTTCTTC CASSLGSLAGVYNEQFF
TRBJ2-2 - TRBV5-1 TRBD1 TGCGCCAGCAAGTGGACAGGGGGTGCTGCCGGGGAGCTGTTTTTT CASKWTGGAAGELFF
TRBJ2-1 - TRBV19 - TGTGCCAGTAGTAAATACCCCACAGGGAGCGCGTTCTTC CASSKYPTGSAFF
TRBJ2-5 - TRBV28 - TGTGCCAGCAATAACCAGATCGGGGAGACCCAGTACTTC CASNNQIGETQYF
TRBJ2-5 once TRBV7-8 TRBD2 TGTGCCAGCAGCCTAGGACTAGCGGGAGGGGGGGAGACCCAGTACTTC CASSLGLAGGGETQYF
TRBJ2-2 - TRBV6-5 - TGTGCCAGCAGTCGGGACTGGGGGGCCGGGGAGCTGTTTTTT CASSRDWGAGELFF
TRBJ2-5 - TRBV7-8 TRBD2 TGTGCCAGCAGCTTAGCAATGAGACTAGCGAGTGGGGTGACCCAGTACTTC CASSLAMRLASGVTQYF
TRBJ1-5 - TRBV5-1 - TGCGCCAGCAGCTTGGGGGCAGGGATCAATCAGCCCCAGCATTTT CASSLGAGINQPQHF
TRBJ2-2 - TRBV5-4 TRBD2 TGTGCCAGCAGCCCACTAGCGGGGGCTACAAACACCGGGGAGCTGTTTTTT CASSPLAGATNTGELFF
TRBJ2-7 - TRBV27 TRBD1 TGTGCCAGCAGTCTAATTGGGACAGGCTCCTACGAGCAGTACTTC CASSLIGTGSYEQYF
TRBJ1-1 - TRBV18 - TGTGCCAGCTCACCCTTTTTCGCAGGGCGGGGCACTGAAGCTTTCTTT CASSPFFAGRGTEAFF
TRBJ1-1 once TRBV7-9 TRBD1 TGTGCCAGCGACAGGGACGGGCACACTGAAGCTTTCTTT CASDRDGHTEAFF
TRBJ1-1 - TRBV2 TRBD1 TGTGCCAGCAGGGGACAGCCGATGAACACTGAAGCTTTCTTT CASRGQPMNTEAFF
TRBJ2-3 once TRBV25-1 - TGTGCCAGCAGGGGGAGCCTGGAGACAGATACGCAGTATTTT CASRGSLETDTQYF
TRBJ2-2 - TRBV9 TRBD2 TGTGCCAGCAGCGTAACTAGCGGGAGTACGGAGCTGTTTTTT CASSVTSGSTELFF
TRBJ2-5 - TRBV7-9 - TGTGCCAGCAGCCCCTTAATTCAGTCCCAAGAGACCCAGTACTTC CASSPLIQSQETQYF
TRBJ1-5 - TRBV6-4 - TGTGCCAGCAGTGAACAGCCTTTCAATCAGCCCCAGCATTTT CASSEQPFNQPQHF
TRBJ1-1 - TRBV30 - TGTGCCTGGAGTGTACCGGAGGGTAGCACTGAAGCTTTCTTT CAWSVPEGSTEAFF
TRBJ2-5 - TRBV28 TRBD2 TGTGCCAGCAGGATACGGATAATAGCGGGAGGAGGTAGAGAGACCCAGTACTTC CASRIRIIAGGGRETQYF
TRBJ2-7 - TRBV27 - TGTGCCAGCAGTTCCCAGGGATCCGTAGCCTACGAGCAGTACTTC CASSSQGSVAYEQYF
TRBJ1-1 - TRBV27 - TGTGCCAGCAGCAACGGTCGCGCGGGGGTAGCCGGGTCTGAAGCTTTCTTT CASSNGRAGVAGSEAFF
TRBJ2-7 - TRBV5-4 - TGTGCCAGCAGCCCCCTTGTAGGGACTGGCTCCTACGAGCAGTACTTC CASSPLVGTGSYEQYF
TRBJ2-1 - TRBV5-1 - TGCGCCAGCAGCTTAAGCGGCGCCTCCAATGAGCAGTTCTTC CASSLSGASNEQFF
TRBJ2-1 - TRBV6-1 TRBD1 TGTGCCAGCACGGGACAGGGCCATGGGAATGAGCAGTTCTTC CASTGQGHGNEQFF
TRBJ2-5 once TRBV5-1 - TGCGCCAGCAGCTTGGCCCTTCCGGAGACCCAGTACTTC CASSLALPETQYF
TRBJ1-1 - TRBV21-1 - TGTGCCAGCAGCAAACCCCCCCAGAACACTGAAGCTTTCTTT CASSKPPQNTEAFF
TRBJ2-7 once TRBV11-3 - TGTGCCAGCAGCTTAGGAGGGGGTTTTAGCTACGAGCAGTACTTC CASSLGGGFSYEQYF
TRBJ2-3 - TRBV6-1 - TGTGCCAGCAGGGAAGGGGCATATACGCAGTATTTT CASREGAYTQYF
TRBJ2-1 - TRBV10-3 TRBD2 TGTGCCATCAGTGAGTCCCGACTAGCGGGGGCAGAGCAGTTCTTC CAISESRLAGAEQFF
TRBJ1-5 - TRBV12-5 TRBD1 TGTGCTAGTGGTTTTGGGACAGGGGGCTTGGGCAATCAGCCCCAGCATTTT CASGFGTGGLGNQPQHF
TRBJ1-4 - TRBV30 - TGTGCCTGGAGTGTACTTTTGTACGATAAACTGTTTTTT CAWSVLLYDKLFF
TRBJ2-7 - TRBV5-1 TRBD1 TGCGCCAGCAGCTCGACAGGGATTGGGTCCTACGAGCAGTACTTC CASSSTGIGSYEQYF
TRBJ2-7 - TRBV11-2 - TGTGCCAGCAGCCGAAGGGGGGGGAGCTCCTACGAGCAGTACTTC CASSRRGGSSYEQYF
TRBJ2-3 once TRBV6-6 - TGTGCCAGCAGCTCGGAGGGGTATACGCAGTATTTT CASSSEGYTQYF
TRBJ1-1 - TRBV13 - TGTGCCAGCACCCGAGGCAGTCCCTTGAACACTGAAGCTTTCTTT CASTRGSPLNTEAFF
TRBJ2-1 - TRBV9 - TGTGCCAGCAGCCCTCATGACGGGGTGCTCACCTACAATGAGCAGTTCTTC CASSPHDGVLTYNEQFF
TRBJ2-3 - TRBV5-1 - TGCGCCAGCAGCCCACTCCCCCCGGCGGAAGATACGCAGTATTTT CASSPLPPAEDTQYF
TRBJ2-6 - TRBV27 - TGTGCCAGCAGAATCACGGGAGGGGCCAACGTCCTGACTTTC CASRITGGANVLTF
TRBJ2-3 once TRBV27 TRBD2 TGTGCCAGCAGTACTAGCGGGAGAACAGATACGCAGTATTTT CASSTSGRTDTQYF
TRBJ2-3 - TRBV11-2 TRBD1 TGTGCCAGCAGCCCCCGACAGGGGTCTACAGATACGCAGTATTTT CASSPRQGSTDTQYF
TRBJ1-6 - TRBV6-5 - TGTGCCAGCAGGGGGGGGAGGTTATATAATTCACCCCTCCACTTT CASRGGRLYNSPLHF
TRBJ2-3 - TRBV10-1 TRBD1 TGCGCCAGCAGTGGGCCGGGACAGGGGAACACAGATACGCAGTATTTT CASSGPGQGNTDTQYF